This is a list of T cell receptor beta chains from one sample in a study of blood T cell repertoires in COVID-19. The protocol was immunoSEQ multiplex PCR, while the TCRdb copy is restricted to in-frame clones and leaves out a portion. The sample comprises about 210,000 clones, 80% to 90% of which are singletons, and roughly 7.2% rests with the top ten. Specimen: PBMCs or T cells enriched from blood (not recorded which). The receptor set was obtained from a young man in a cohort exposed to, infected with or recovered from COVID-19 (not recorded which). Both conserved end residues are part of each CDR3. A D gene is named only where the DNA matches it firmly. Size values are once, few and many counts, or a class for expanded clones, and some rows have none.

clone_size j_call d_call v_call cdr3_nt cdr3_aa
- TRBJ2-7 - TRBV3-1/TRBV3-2 TGTGCCAGCAGTCGCGACAGTTCCTACGAGCAGTACTTC CASSRDSSYEQYF
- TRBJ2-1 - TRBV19 TGTGCCAGTAGTCCGGGAGCACTTGAGCAGTTCTTC CASSPGALEQFF
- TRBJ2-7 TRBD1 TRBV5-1 TGCGCCAGCAGCTCAACAGGGGGCCCTTACGAGCAGTACTTC CASSSTGGPYEQYF
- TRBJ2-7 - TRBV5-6 TGTGCCAGCACTTCCGGCGACTGGGCCTACGAGCAGTACTTC CASTSGDWAYEQYF
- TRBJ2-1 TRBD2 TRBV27 TGTGCCAGCAGTTTTATGGGTAGCGGGAGAAGTAAGTTCTTC CASSFMGSGRSKFF
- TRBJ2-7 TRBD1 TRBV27 TGTGCCAGCAGTTTATTGGGGACAGGGGACTACGAGCAGTACTTC CASSLLGTGDYEQYF
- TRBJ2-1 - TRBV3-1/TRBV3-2 TGTGCCAGCAGCCCGCCGGTCTCCAATGAGCAGTTCTTC CASSPPVSNEQFF
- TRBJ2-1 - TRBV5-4 TGTGCCAGCAGCTTGGGACTTTTCAATGAGCAGTTCTTC CASSLGLFNEQFF
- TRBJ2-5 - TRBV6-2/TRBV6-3 TGTGCCAGCAGTTTCCCCAGCCAGGGGGAGACCCAGTACTTC CASSFPSQGETQYF
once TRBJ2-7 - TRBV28 TGTGCCAGCAGTGGAGCCTACGGGGCCTACGAGCAGTACTTC CASSGAYGAYEQYF
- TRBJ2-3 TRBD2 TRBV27 TGTGCCAGCAGTCCCTTGGGGACTAGCACCCGCACAGATACGCAGTATTTT CASSPLGTSTRTDTQYF
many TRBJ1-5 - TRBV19 TGTGCCAGTCTAGCGGGGCTCACCGAAGACCAGCCCCAGCATTTT CASLAGLTEDQPQHF
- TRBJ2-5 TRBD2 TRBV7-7 TGTGCTAGCAGCTTAGGACTAGTCCCACAAGAGACCCAGTACTTC CASSLGLVPQETQYF
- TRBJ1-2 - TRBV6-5 TGTGCCAGCAGCAGACAGCCGGGCCGGGATGGCTACACCTTC CASSRQPGRDGYTF
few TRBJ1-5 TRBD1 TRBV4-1 TGCGCCAGCGGGCGGGGACAGGAAAATCAGCCCCAGCATTTT CASGRGQENQPQHF
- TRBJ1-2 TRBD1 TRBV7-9 TGTGCCAGCAGCCCACAGGGGTTTAACTATGGCTACACCTTC CASSPQGFNYGYTF
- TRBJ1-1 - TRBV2 TGTGCCAGCAGTGATAGGGGCCCGGAAAACACTGAAGCTTTCTTT CASSDRGPENTEAFF
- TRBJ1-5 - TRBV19 TGTGCCAGTGGCCCTTTGGGGGGGAGGGTTGGCAATCAGCCCCAGCATTTT CASGPLGGRVGNQPQHF
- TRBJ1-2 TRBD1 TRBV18 TGTGCCAGCTCTTACCAGGACAGGGGATCTAACTATGGCTACACCTTC CASSYQDRGSNYGYTF
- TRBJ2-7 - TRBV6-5 TGTGCCAGCAGTCGACAGGTTGTCTCCGAGCAGTACTTC CASSRQVVSEQYF
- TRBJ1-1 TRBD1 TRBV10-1 TGCGCCAGCAGTGTGGACAGGGCGAGCACTGAAGCTTTCTTT CASSVDRASTEAFF
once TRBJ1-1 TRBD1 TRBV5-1 TGCGCCAGCAGCTTAGGGGCAGGGGGGCAAACTGAAGCTTTCTTT CASSLGAGGQTEAFF
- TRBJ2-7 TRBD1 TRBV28 TGTGCCAGCAGCCTGACAGGGCCCTCCTACGAGCAGTACTTC CASSLTGPSYEQYF
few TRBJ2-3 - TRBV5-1 TGCGCCAGCAGCTTAGATAGGGGAAGCACAGATACGCAGTATTTT CASSLDRGSTDTQYF
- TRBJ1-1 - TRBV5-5 TGTGCCAGCAGCCCGGCGGGGGTGGGCCACACTGAAGCTTTCTTT CASSPAGVGHTEAFF
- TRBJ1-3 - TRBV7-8 TGTGCCAGCAGCTTAGCTCGGATTCCGGGTAACACCATATATTTT CASSLARIPGNTIYF
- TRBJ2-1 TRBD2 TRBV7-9 TGTGCCAGCAGCTTAACTGGACTAGCGGACTCCTACAATGAGCAGTTCTTC CASSLTGLADSYNEQFF
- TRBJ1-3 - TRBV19 TGTGCCACCCAAGCCACGGTCGGGAGAACCATATATTTT CATQATVGRTIYF
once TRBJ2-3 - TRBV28 TGTGCCAGCAATACCTTGGGTGGAGTTCGCACAGATACGCAGTATTTT CASNTLGGVRTDTQYF
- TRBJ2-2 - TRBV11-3 TGTGCCAGCAGCCTGGGGCAGAACACCGGGGAGCTGTTTTTT CASSLGQNTGELFF
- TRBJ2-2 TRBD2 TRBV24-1 TGTGCCACCAGTGCCGGGGGGACCTCGACCGGGGAGCTGTTTTTT CATSAGGTSTGELFF
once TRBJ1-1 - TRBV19 TGTGCCAGCACCAACAGGGATGACACTGAAGCTTTCTTT CASTNRDDTEAFF
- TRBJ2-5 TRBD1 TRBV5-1 TGCGCCAGCAGCACCTCCGGGACAGATCAAGAGACCCAGTACTTC CASSTSGTDQETQYF
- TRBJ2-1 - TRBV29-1 TGCAGCTTAGGCCAGGCTGGTGAGCAGTTCTTC CSLGQAGEQFF
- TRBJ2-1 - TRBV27 TGTGCCAGCAGGAGTAGATTTGAGCAGTTCTTC CASRSRFEQFF
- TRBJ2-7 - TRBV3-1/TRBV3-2 TGTGCCAGCATGAAGGGGGACGAGCAGTACTTC CASMKGDEQYF
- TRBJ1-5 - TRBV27 TGTGCCAGCAGAGCCGGGGGCAATCAGCCCCAGCATTTT CASRAGGNQPQHF
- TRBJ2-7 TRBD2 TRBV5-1 TGCGCCAGCAGCTGGAAGGGACTAGCGGGCTCCTACGAGCAGTACTTC CASSWKGLAGSYEQYF
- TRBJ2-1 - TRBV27 TGTGCCAGCAGTTTCTTATCCGGGGAGCAGTTCTTC CASSFLSGEQFF
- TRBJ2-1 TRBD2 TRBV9 TGTGCCAGCAAGAGGGCGGGAGATAATGAGCAGTTCTTC CASKRAGDNEQFF
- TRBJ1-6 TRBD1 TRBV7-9 TGTGCCAGCAGCTTCGCAGGGGGCGGTAATTCACCCCTCCACTTT CASSFAGGGNSPLHF
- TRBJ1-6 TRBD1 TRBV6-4 TGTGCCAGCAGTTGGGACAGCAATTCACCCCTCCACTTT CASSWDSNSPLHF
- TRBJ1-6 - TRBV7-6 TGTGCCAGCAGCTTCATTACAGGACCGCTCCACTTT CASSFITGPLHF